This passage covers 29 T cell receptor beta chains from one sample sequenced in a study of breast tumors, draining lymph nodes, adjacent tissues. TCRdb re-derived calls from the multiplex PCR reads in MiXCR, one entry per CDR3 protein. The repertoire holds 55,000 to 75,000 distinct CDR3 sequences, with less than 45% as singletons. Sequenced: breast tumor tissue. The receptors shown here come from a female donor with breast cancer. Some clones in this sample may be carry-over from other donors' samples.

Note on this clonotype: A junction boundary mismatches the germline segment, possibly from a read error. V and J are TRBV5-1 and TRBJ2-5, with D perhaps TRBD2 (7 bases). Germline assignment: CDR1 SGHRS and CDR2 YFSETQ. This CDR3 region has 15 residues. CDR3 nucleotide sequence: TGCGCCAGCAGCTTGGCCAGGCGAGGGGGGGAGACCCAATACTTC. Encoded protein: CASSLARRGGETQYF.

This clonotype was observed at least ten times. This chain uses TRBV6-1 with TRBJ2-7, with D maybe TRBD1 (6 bases). CDR1 is MNHNS, CDR2 SASEGT, per germline. Trimming took off 5 bases at V and 2 bases at J, with 16 bases between the two ends. The CDR3 extends over 15 amino acids. This CDR3 is CASSSNQGSAYEQYF. The CDR3 DNA sequence: TGTGCCAGCAGTTCTAATCAGGGGAGCGCCTACGAGCAGTACTTC.

The chain uses TRBV12-3 or TRBV12-4 and TRBJ1-4; D call uncertain. Trimming removed 6 bases from V and 3 bases from J, with 14 bases in between. There are 15 residues in the CDR3. The CDR3 DNA reads as TGTGCCAGCAGCATATCAGCCGGGGCTAATGAAAAACTGTTTTTT. This translates into CASSISAGANEKLFF.

This clonotype was seen repeatedly, ten times or more. The genes are TRBV29-1 and TRBJ2-7; 7 bases map to TRBD1. V lost 6 bases, J lost 5 bases, and 4 bases stayed unmatched. The CDR3 is made up of 11 amino acids. Germline V gene lookup returns CDR1 SQVTM and CDR2 ANQGSEA. In DNA form, the CDR3 reads TGCAGCGTGGTCAGGGGGAACGAGCAGTACTTC. It translates to CSVVRGNEQYF.

This clonotype has a count of ten or more. V is TRBV6-1 and J is TRBJ2-3, with TRBD2 matching 8 bases. The CDR3 is 14 amino acids. J lost 2 bases, V lost 7 bases, and 5 bases had no gene match. The germline CDR1 and CDR2 sequences are MNHNS and SASEGT. The CDR3 DNA reads TGTGCCAGCACCCCCGGGAGGGACACAGATACGCAGTATTTT. As protein: CASTPGRDTDTQYF.

This clonotype has ten or more counts. CDR3 coding DNA: TGTGCCAGCAGCGCAAGCGGGAGGGCCCGAAATACGCAGTATTTT. Translated, it gives CASSASGRARNTQYF. The V and J genes are TRBV7-8 and TRBJ2-3; 10 bases match TRBD2. In germline, CDR1 is SGHVS, CDR2 FQNEAQ. V was clipped by 5 bases and J by 7 bases; unmatched bases: 9. The CDR3 has 15 amino acids.

This clonotype was counted between two and nine times. A read error may be the cause here, since a much bigger clone is one base away. This chain connects TRBV13 to TRBJ2-7; a weak D match, TRBD2 (6 bases). The CDR3 has 15 residues. V shed 2 bases and J shed 1 base, with 12 bases lying between them. The germline V gene has CDR1 PRHDT and CDR2 FYEKMQ (reference sequence). The CDR3: CASSLRAGGSYEQYF. Here the CDR3 DNA reads TGTGCCAGCAGCTTACGCGCAGGAGGGTCCTACGAGCAGTACTTC.

The rearrangement joins TRBV4-2 to TRBJ2-5; D possibly matches TRBD1 or TRBD2 (6 bases each). The length of the CDR3 is 15 residues. The V end was cut by 0 bases, the J end by 4 bases, with 12 bases between. CDR1 and CDR2 (germline): LGHNA, YNFKEQ. CDR3 amino acids: CASSQDIGGPETQYF. CDR3 nucleotide sequence: TGTGCCAGCAGCCAAGATATCGGGGGCCCAGAGACCCAGTACTTC.

This clonotype has a count of ten or more. The chain recombines TRBV11-1 with TRBJ2-7; maybe TRBD2 (6 bases). This CDR3 has 15 residues. V gave up 5 bases and J gave up 2 bases, with 16 bases separating them. Germline CDR1 SGHAT, CDR2 FQDESV (reference sequence). The CDR3 spells CASSIGGMETYEQYF. As DNA, the CDR3 is TGTGCCAGCAGCATTGGGGGGATGGAAACCTACGAGCAGTACTTC.

This clonotype appeared a few times. The chain uses TRBV2 and TRBJ1-1; no clear D gene. The CDR3 is 12 residues long. Germline values: CDR1 SNHLY, CDR2 FYNNEI. Trimming took off 7 bases at V and 0 bases at J, with 6 bases between the two ends. The CDR3 loop is CASNSMNTEAFF. The DNA of the CDR3 is TGTGCCAGCAACTCCATGAACACTGAAGCTTTCTTT.

A word on this clonotype: A junction boundary mismatches the germline segment, possibly from a read error. The chain employs TRBV7-2 and TRBJ1-4; D might be TRBD1 (6 bases). Germline V CDR1 and CDR2: SGHTA, FQGNSA. This CDR3 contains 15 residues. In DNA, the CDR3 is TGTGCCAGCGGCTTAGGGGGGCAGGAAAGGGGAAAACTGCTTTTT. This sequence encodes CASGLGGQERGKLLF.

This clonotype occurred a few times. The chain couples TRBV5-1 to TRBJ2-5, with 12 bases aligning to TRBD2. CDR1 and CDR2 (germline): SGHRS, YFSETQ. The length of the CDR3 is 16 residues. The trim removed 4 bases at V and 0 bases at J, leaving 4 bases unmatched. The CDR3 region is CASSDGLAGNQETQYF. The CDR3 nucleotides read TGCGCCAGCAGCGACGGACTAGCGGGGAACCAAGAGACCCAGTACTTC. The entire variable domain, with the rest obtained from reference TRBV5-1 and TRBJ2-5, is as follows: KAGVTQTPRYLIKTRGQQVTLSCSPISGHRSVSWYQQTPGQGLQFLFEYFSETQRNKGNFPGRFSGRQFSNSRSEMNVSTLELGDSALYLCASSDGLAGNQETQYFGPGTRLLVL.

This clonotype has ten or more counts. This chain joins TRBV7-9 and TRBJ1-4; a weak D match, TRBD1 (6 bases). Trimming cost V 3 bases and J 8 bases, with 13 bases left between them. Germline CDR1 reads SEHNR; CDR2 reads FQNEAQ (reference sequence). The CDR3 spans 14 residues. CDR3 protein: CASSFGDQGEKLFF. The DNA of the CDR3 is TGTGCCAGCAGCTTCGGTGACCAGGGGGAAAAACTGTTTTTT.

Concerning this clonotype itself: A much larger clone differs from this one at a single base, so this may be a read error. The chain carries TRBV12-3 or TRBV12-4 and TRBJ2-7; 8 bases are a match to TRBD2. After removal of 3 bases from V and 3 bases from J, the junction contained 31 bases not matched to a gene. The CDR3 has 23 residues. CDR3 DNA: TGTGCCAGCAGTTTGCCCCACGACGGGGGTGGGTCTCAGCGGGAGCCGTCAAACTACGAGCAGTACTTC. Translated: CASSLPHDGGGSQREPSNYEQYF.

The table lists this clonotype with many counts. CDR3 in amino acids: CASSPQAGAYEQYF. In DNA, the CDR3 is TGTGCCAGCAGCCCCCAAGCCGGGGCCTACGAGCAGTACTTC. The chain carries TRBV5-5 and TRBJ2-7; maybe TRBD2 (5 bases). The germline V gene has CDR1 SGHKS and CDR2 YYEKEE (reference sequence). The CDR3 has 14 amino acids. Trimming removed 4 bases at V and 2 bases at J, with 13 bases between.

The rearrangement links TRBV7-9 to TRBJ2-7, with 9 positions matching TRBD2. Trimming took 5 bases from V and 0 from J; bases not matched to a gene: 11. The CDR3 runs to 17 residues. From germline, CDR1 is SEHNR and CDR2 FQNEAQ (reference sequence). The CDR3 loop reads CASSQDRVAGDSYEQYF. The CDR3 DNA is TGTGCCAGCAGCCAAGATCGGGTAGCGGGAGACTCCTACGAGCAGTACTTC.

This clonotype was counted ten times or more. This chain connects TRBV7-9 to TRBJ2-3; D might be TRBD1 (5 bases). Trimming pared 5 bases from V and 8 bases from J, leaving 8 bases between. The CDR3 contains 11 residues. Germline loops: CDR1 SEHNR, CDR2 FQNEAQ (reference sequence). Here the CDR3 reads CASSAQGTQYF. The CDR3 DNA reads as TGTGCCAGCAGCGCCCAGGGTACGCAGTATTTT.

In this sample, this clonotype turned up once. The chain combines TRBV13 with TRBJ2-6; no reliable D call. Germline V lookup: CDR1 PRHDT, CDR2 FYEKMQ (reference sequence). The CDR3 runs 13 residues. The ends were cut back, 10 bases at V and 2 bases at J, with 9 bases in the middle. The DNA of the CDR3 is TGTGCCACCAGTAATACTGGGGCCAACGTCCTGACTTTC. It codes for CATSNTGANVLTF.

Concerning this clonotype itself: In this CDR3 the conserved last residue, phenylalanine or tryptophan, is missing, so a read error is likely. It is unclear where the CDR3 begins or ends on the DNA, so no DNA is shown, and the CDR3 is as TCRdb lists it. The rearrangement links TRBV7-7 to TRBJ2-3; the tabulated D call, TRBD1, remains unverified against the DNA. Germline CDR1 and CDR2: SSHAT and FNYEAQ (reference sequence). The CDR3 is 11 residues long, counting both termini. Here the CDR3 reads CASSFRTEANY.

In its sample, this clonotype was seen many times. The chain recombines TRBV15 with TRBJ1-2; 7 positions agree with TRBD1. Germline V gives CDR1 LNHNV, CDR2 YYDKDF (reference sequence). The ends lost 1 base at V and 3 bases at J; junction bases unmatched: 5. This CDR3 spans 15 amino acids. Here the CDR3 reads CATSRAGGLHYGYTF. CDR3 DNA sequence: TGTGCCACCAGCAGAGCAGGGGGGTTGCACTATGGCTACACCTTC. Together with reference TRBV15 and TRBJ1-2, the CDR3 gives the full variable domain: DAMVIQNPRYQVTQFGKPVTLSCSQTLNHNVMYWYQQKSSQAPKLLFHYYDKDFNNEADTPDNFQSRRPNTSFCFLDIRSPGLGDTAMYLCATSRAGGLHYGYTFGSGTRLTVV.

This clonotype was seen repeatedly, ten times or more. This chain links TRBV2 with TRBJ1-2, with 9 nucleotides matching TRBD1. Germline V gene lookup returns CDR1 SNHLY and CDR2 FYNNEI. The length of the CDR3 is 13 residues. J lost 4 bases, V lost 6 bases, and 3 bases had no gene match. DNA for the CDR3: TGTGCCAGCAGGATACAGGGGGCCTATGGCTACACCTTC. Translated, it gives CASRIQGAYGYTF.

Ten or more counts support this clonotype. The chain couples TRBV12-3 or TRBV12-4 to TRBJ1-1; D not certain. This CDR3 comprises 14 residues. V was clipped by 6 bases and J by 0 bases, with 11 bases between them. CDR3 sequence: CASRSPALNTEAFF. The CDR3 DNA reads as TGTGCCAGCAGATCACCAGCCCTGAACACTGAAGCTTTCTTT.

This clonotype has at least ten counts. The chain carries TRBV5-8 and TRBJ1-4; TRBD1 matches 8 bases. The CDR3 runs 15 residues. V was clipped by 8 bases and J by 1 base; unmatched bases: 7. Per germline, CDR1 SGHTS and CDR2 YDEGEE. CDR3 in amino acids: CASSRRGQTNEKLFF. Written as DNA, the CDR3 is TGTGCCAGTTCGCGCAGGGGGCAAACTAATGAAAAACTGTTTTTT.

The chain is built from TRBV14 and TRBJ1-3; no clear D. The CDR3 is 20 amino acids. Germline CDR1 SGHDN, CDR2 FVKESK. V was pared by 2 bases and J by 4 bases, with 27 bases between. CDR3 DNA sequence: TGTGCCAGCAGCCAACTAGCGGGAGGGCCCTACAATGAGCAGGGAAACACCATATATTTT. This translates into CASSQLAGGPYNEQGNTIYF.

The sample holds a few counts of this clonotype. The chain uses TRBV20-1 and TRBJ2-2, with 9 bases matching TRBD2. Germline CDR1 is DFQATT and CDR2 is SNEGSKA (reference sequence). The CDR3 is 10 residues long. The V segment lost 8 bases and the J segment 15 bases; nucleotides outside the gene matches: 7. For the CDR3, the DNA is TGCAGTACTGTAGCGGGAGAGGTGTTTTTT. It codes for CSTVAGEVFF.

The chain has TRBV25-1 and TRBJ2-1; weak D call: TRBD1 (5 bases). Germline V gene sequence: CDR1 MGHDK, CDR2 SYGVNS. The CDR3 spans 13 residues. The V gene lost 5 bases and the J gene lost 2 bases, with 7 bases spanning the gap. The CDR3 DNA sequence: TGTGCCAGCAGTAGGGGAACCTACAATGAGCAGTTCTTC. Translating it yields CASSRGTYNEQFF.

This clonotype has ten or more counts. The rearrangement joins TRBV15 to TRBJ2-2; 9 bases are a match to TRBD1. This CDR3 contains 17 residues. V shed 4 bases, J shed 3 bases, and the junction held 9 bases outside the gene matches. Looked up from germline, CDR1 is LNHNV and CDR2 is YYDKDF (reference sequence). CDR3 residues: CATSIPQGAWDTGELFF. In nucleotides, the CDR3 is TGTGCCACCAGCATACCACAGGGGGCCTGGGACACCGGGGAGCTGTTTTTT.

CDR3: CASRDRGMSSGNTGELFF. CDR3 DNA sequence: TGTGCCAGCAGGGACAGGGGGATGAGCTCTGGAAACACCGGGGAGCTGTTTTTT. The chain combines TRBV6-4 with TRBJ2-2, with 10 bases identical to TRBD1. Trimming took 6 bases from V and 2 from J; bases not matched to a gene: 12. This CDR3 is built from 18 residues. Germline lookup yields CDR1 MRHNA and CDR2 SNTAGT.

This clonotype was found many times. J is TRBJ1-2 and V is TRBV20-1, with D perhaps matching TRBD1 (5 bases). This CDR3 is built from 14 residues. CDR1 DFQATT and CDR2 SNEGSKA come from the germline V gene (reference sequence). V lost 2 bases and J 4 bases, leaving 14 bases between the germline ends. The CDR3 DNA reads TGCAGTGCTAGAAACGTCTGGGGGATCTATGGCTACACCTTC. As protein: CSARNVWGIYGYTF.